The 8 T cell receptor beta chains listed next were all sequenced from one sample in a study of beta chain features in type 1 diabetes. Expressed TCRB transcripts were sequenced because the isolated RNA had all been reverse transcribed beforehand. Produced via immunoSEQ multiplex PCR; TCRdb's table is partial and in-frame only. The sample carries under 900,000 clones, about a sixth recorded once. The sample taken for sequencing was naive CD4+ T cells from blood. The receptors stem from a woman aged 18 to 35 in good health.

J is TRBJ2-3 and V is TRBV7-2; 15 bases are shared with TRBD2. Germline assignment: CDR1 SGHTA and CDR2 FQGNSA. The length of the CDR3 is 16 residues. Trimming removed 5 bases from V and 6 bases from J; junction bases left unmatched: 6. CDR3 DNA sequence: TGTGCCAGCAGCCCCGGGACTAGCGGGAGGAGGGATACGCAGTATTTT. Translated: CASSPGTSGRRDTQYF.

In the case of this clone: In the same sample, other DNA sequences code for this CDR3. This chain links TRBV10-3 with TRBJ2-2, with D uncertain. V dropped 2 bases and J dropped 6 bases, with 4 bases sitting between them. Per the germline V gene, CDR1 is ENHRY and CDR2 is SYGVKD. The CDR3 runs to 12 residues. CDR3 DNA sequence: TGTGCCATCAGTGAGGGAGCCGGGGAGCTGTTTTTT. It codes for CAISEGAGELFF.

Only a few counts were recorded for this clone. V is TRBV15 and J is TRBJ1-5; possibly TRBD1 for D (5 bases). CDR1 is LNHNV, CDR2 YYDKDF, per germline (reference sequence). There are 14 residues in the CDR3. Trimming shortened V by 5 bases and J by 9 bases, and 17 bases separated the two germline ends. The CDR3 loop reads CATSRSGAGWPQHF. The CDR3, as DNA: TGTGCCACCAGCCGGTCCGGGGCAGGTTGGCCCCAGCATTTT.

This clone was found a few times. V and J are TRBV7-8 and TRBJ2-3, with 8 bases matching TRBD2. This CDR3 is 19 amino acids long. After removal of 0 bases from V and 0 bases from J, the junction contained 11 bases not matched to a gene. From germline, CDR1 is SGHVS and CDR2 FQNEAQ. The CDR3 loop reads CASSLARLGTRGSTDTQYF. The CDR3 nucleotides are TGTGCCAGCAGCTTAGCGCGTTTGGGGACTAGAGGTAGCACAGATACGCAGTATTTT.

V usage is TRBV5-1 and J usage is TRBJ2-3, with D perhaps given as TRBD1 or TRBD2 (5 bases each). The CDR3 consists of 15 residues. Germline V gene sequence: CDR1 SGHRS, CDR2 YFSETQ. Trimming stripped 3 bases from V and 5 bases from J, with 16 bases between. The CDR3 spells CASSSQGDAGDTQYF. The CDR3 region has the DNA TGCGCCAGCAGCTCCCAGGGCGACGCGGGAGATACGCAGTATTTT.

The V and J genes are TRBV28 and TRBJ2-2, with 7 positions matching TRBD2. Germline V gene data show CDR1 as MDHEN and CDR2 as SYDVKM. After removal of 5 bases from V and 5 bases from J, the junction contained 8 bases not matched to a gene. The CDR3 is 15 amino acids. The CDR3 DNA is TGTGCCAGCAGTCTCCGGACTAGTTTTACCGGGGAGCTGTTTTTT. Protein: CASSLRTSFTGELFF.

Points on this clone: Other DNA sequences in the same sample also yield this CDR3. The rearrangement links TRBV9 to TRBJ1-1, with D hard to call. Germline CDR1 reads SGDLS; CDR2 reads YYNGEE. Trimming shortened V by 0 bases and J by 1 base, and 7 bases separated the two germline ends. The CDR3 spans 14 residues. Here the CDR3 DNA reads TGTGCCAGCAGCGTAGGCACTGCGAACACTGAAGCTTTCTTT. This gives the protein CASSVGTANTEAFF.

The chain joins TRBV28 to TRBJ1-5; 11 nucleotides line up with TRBD1. Germline V gives CDR1 MDHEN, CDR2 SYDVKM. This CDR3 spans 18 amino acids. With V trimmed by 0 bases and J by 0 bases, 4 bases remained unmatched. The CDR3: CASSLWGTGGNSNQPQHF. As DNA, the CDR3 is TGTGCCAGCAGTTTATGGGGGACAGGGGGGAATAGCAATCAGCCCCAGCATTTT.